This T cell receptor (beta chain) was captured in a study of blood T cell repertoires in COVID-19. At the level of the study: Specimens from acute and convalescent COVID-19 originated in the United States, Italy and Spain. T cells, B-cell-depleted T cells, or PBMCs supplied cDNA or gDNA.

There are 17 residues in the CDR3. Germline-derived CDR1 and CDR2 are SGHVS and FQNEAQ. V was cut by 0 bases and J by 0 bases, with 12 bases left in between. This clone was seen only once. Methods used by the authors: The assay estimated nucleated cells by amplifying reference gene primers. Using immunoSEQ multiplex PCR, the repertoire was profiled, and TCRdb retains in-frame clones only, with some absent. V, J and clone size derive from that table, while D and trimming were established from the DNA sequence. The sample records roughly 100,000 clones, around 83% being singletons. Sample: peripheral blood. V gene TRBV7-8 combines with J gene TRBJ2-1, with D uncertain. This clonotype originated in a woman aged 80 or over with acute or convalescent COVID-19. CDR3 loop: CASSLAPRDSSYNEQFF. The CDR3 region has the DNA TGTGCCAGCAGCTTAGCCCCCCGTGATAGCTCCTACAATGAGCAGTTCTTC.